This T cell receptor (beta chain) was identified in a study of T cells in Graves' hyperthyroidism and ophthalmopathy. No progression to ophthalmopathy during 18 months of follow-up defined stable disease. Uncontrolled infection, other autoimmune disease, pregnancy or lactation disqualified patients from enrolment. TCR beta CDR3 sequences were amplified from RNA transcripts. A first-round RT-PCR of the TCR CDR3 used the HTBI primer set. From the multiplex PCR reads, TCRdb called clonotypes with MiXCR, one entry per CDR3 protein. Of 300,000 or so distinct CDR3 sequences listed, roughly 18% were seen once; the top ten hold around 54%. Germline V gene sequence: CDR1 DFQATT, CDR2 SNEGSKA (reference sequence). There are 14 residues in the CDR3. V was trimmed by 5 bases and J by 3 bases, leaving 15 bases between them.

The source is a woman aged 45 to 65 with Graves' hyperthyroidism. The sequencing sample was made of blood. V and J are TRBV20-1 and TRBJ2-3, with D uncertain. As DNA, the CDR3 is TGCAGTGCTTACTTACTCACTGGGACAGATACGCAGTATTTT. This gives the protein CSAYLLTGTDTQYF.